These T cell receptor beta chains were read from a single sample in a study of response to subunit inactivated influenza vaccine. TCRdb redid the calling of the RT-PCR reads with MiXCR, one entry per CDR3 protein. This sample carries around 790,000 distinct CDR3 sequences, around 20% of them seen once, and the ten largest clones take about 10%. The specimen was PBMCs from blood, collected 5 to 6 days after vaccination. The receptor source for this set is a man in his fifties or sixties who received an inactivated influenza vaccine. The CDR3 runs from the conserved cysteine through the conserved F or W. D genes are given only for firm matches. Only part of the rows carry a size: once, few, many, or a class if the clone is expanded.

V gene	clone size	D gene	J gene	CDR3 protein	CDR3 DNA
TRBV9	-	TRBD2	TRBJ2-1	CASSGGTSGINEQFF	TGTGCCAGCAGCGGGGGGACTAGCGGCATCAATGAGCAGTTCTTC
TRBV11-1	-	TRBD1	TRBJ1-1	CASSLIERTGEFF	TGTGCCAGCAGCTTAATTGAGCGGACAGGAGAGTTCTTT
TRBV28	-	TRBD1	TRBJ1-2	CASSLSSDRAYYGYTF	TGTGCCAGCAGTTTATCCTCAGACAGGGCTTACTATGGCTACACCTTC
TRBV6-2/TRBV6-3	-	TRBD2	TRBJ2-7	CASSYGTSGSVSYEQYF	TGTGCCAGCAGTTACGGGACTAGCGGGAGTGTATCCTACGAGCAGTACTTC
TRBV19	few	-	TRBJ2-5	CASSIRPNYQETQYF	TGTGCCAGTAGTATTCGGCCGAATTACCAAGAGACCCAGTACTTC
TRBV5-1	many	-	TRBJ1-2	CASSLGQTKGCTF	TGCGCCAGCAGCTTGGGGCAGACCAAGGGTTGCACCTTC
TRBV27	once	-	TRBJ2-6	CATSGVSGANVLTF	TGTGCCACCTCGGGGGTTTCTGGGGCCAACGTCCTGACTTTC
TRBV6-5	-	TRBD2	TRBJ2-7	CASSYSGPGSGGAHEQYF	TGTGCCAGCAGTTACTCCGGGCCGGGGTCGGGAGGGGCCCACGAGCAGTACTTC
TRBV20-1	-	-	TRBJ2-7	CSATGGRAGRSYEQYF	TGCAGTGCTACTGGTGGGCGGGCGGGCCGGAGCTACGAGCAGTACTTC
TRBV11-2	few	TRBD2	TRBJ2-6	CASSVGLAGGLGANVLTF	TGTGCCAGCAGCGTGGGACTAGCGGGGGGGCTCGGGGCCAACGTCCTGACTTTC
TRBV7-3	many	-	TRBJ2-3	CASSWEAYDTQYF	TGTGCCAGCAGCTGGGAGGCGTATGATACGCAGTATTTT
TRBV20-1	-	-	TRBJ2-1	CSAEDSTWEQFF	TGCAGTGCGGAGGACTCGACTTGGGAGCAGTTCTTC
TRBV7-8	-	-	TRBJ2-3	CASSPTGDSSTDTQYF	TGTGCCAGCAGCCCAACAGGGGACTCTAGCACAGATACGCAGTATTTT
TRBV29-1	many	TRBD2	TRBJ2-2	CSVVPRGGGELFF	TGCAGCGTCGTTCCGCGGGGGGGCGGGGAGCTGTTTTTT
TRBV12-3/TRBV12-4	-	TRBD1	TRBJ2-2	CASRVPGQEFTGELFF	TGTGCCAGCAGGGTACCGGGACAGGAGTTCACCGGGGAGCTGTTTTTT
TRBV5-8	-	-	TRBJ1-6	CASKQLGGVSPLHF	TGTGCCAGCAAGCAGCTTGGTGGGGTTTCACCCCTCCACTTT
TRBV5-1	few	-	TRBJ2-7	CASSLEFRRSYEQYF	TGCGCCAGCAGCTTGGAATTCAGACGCTCCTACGAGCAGTACTTC
TRBV20-1	few	-	TRBJ2-3	CSARVISGNTDTQYF	TGCAGTGCTAGAGTGATTAGCGGAAATACAGATACGCAGTATTTT
TRBV20-1	-	TRBD2	TRBJ2-3	CSARVTSGGTDTQYF	TGCAGTGCTAGAGTCACTAGCGGGGGCACAGATACGCAGTATTTT
TRBV7-8	few	-	TRBJ2-3	CASSPSRTLFTDTQYF	TGTGCCAGCAGCCCCTCCAGGACCCTTTTCACAGATACGCAGTATTTT
TRBV7-2	few	-	TRBJ1-2	CASSLRGSDSRGYTF	TGTGCCAGCAGCTTAAGGGGTTCGGATTCGCGAGGCTACACCTTC
TRBV9	few	TRBD2	TRBJ2-3	CASSETGLLRDTQYF	TGTGCCAGCAGCGAAACGGGACTACTTCGCGATACGCAGTATTTT
TRBV6-2/TRBV6-3	few	TRBD1	TRBJ2-7	CASTRGQVNYEQYF	TGTGCCAGCACCAGGGGACAGGTGAACTACGAGCAGTACTTC
TRBV20-1	few	-	TRBJ2-7	CSVPGGEIYEQYF	TGCAGTGTCCCCGGCGGGGAAATCTACGAGCAGTACTTC
TRBV20-1	-	-	TRBJ2-1	CSARDSGITYNEQFF	TGCAGTGCTAGAGATTCAGGGATCACCTACAATGAGCAGTTCTTC
TRBV21-1	once	-	TRBJ1-6	CASKGGSYNSPLHF	TGTGCCAGCAAGGGGGGCTCCTATAATTCACCCCTCCACTTT
TRBV7-2	-	-	TRBJ2-5	CASSSVLETQYF	TGTGCCAGCAGCTCTGTCTTAGAGACCCAGTACTTC
TRBV4-3	-	-	TRBJ2-3	CASSQDRPDLDTQYF	TGCGCCAGCAGCCAAGATAGGCCAGATTTAGATACGCAGTATTTT
TRBV18	-	-	TRBJ2-7	CASSLRDWDTYEQYF	TGTGCCAGCTCGCTCCGGGACTGGGACACTTACGAGCAGTACTTC
TRBV2	-	TRBD2	TRBJ2-1	CASSWGWASGRIGDEQFF	TGTGCCAGCAGTTGGGGGTGGGCTAGCGGGAGGATTGGCGATGAGCAGTTCTTC
TRBV25-1	-	TRBD1	TRBJ2-5	CASSEYKDRGETQYF	TGTGCCAGCAGTGAATATAAGGACAGGGGAGAGACCCAGTACTTC
TRBV19	few	TRBD1	TRBJ2-1	CASSFGTAKAWDEQFF	TGTGCCAGTAGTTTCGGGACAGCAAAGGCCTGGGATGAGCAGTTCTTC
TRBV12-3/TRBV12-4	few	TRBD2	TRBJ2-7	CASSGAGGYEQYF	TGTGCCAGCAGCGGAGCGGGAGGTTACGAGCAGTACTTC
TRBV7-7	-	-	TRBJ2-1	CASSLPGTRTYNEQFF	TGTGCCAGCAGCCTACCAGGGACGAGGACCTACAATGAGCAGTTCTTC
TRBV18	few	-	TRBJ2-5	CASSPRGHSKFQETQYF	TGTGCCAGCTCACCACGGGGACACTCAAAATTCCAAGAGACCCAGTACTTC
TRBV4-2	few	-	TRBJ2-2	CASSQGGALTGELFF	TGTGCCAGCAGCCAAGGGGGGGCCCTCACCGGGGAGCTGTTTTTT
TRBV28	few	-	TRBJ2-2	CASSSHGGSNTGELFF	TGTGCCAGCAGTTCTCACGGGGGATCGAACACCGGGGAGCTGTTTTTT
TRBV18	-	-	TRBJ2-5	CASSPTGSWETQYF	TGTGCCAGCTCACCAACAGGGTCATGGGAGACCCAGTACTTC